Below are 16 T cell receptor beta chains sequenced from a single sample in a study of blood T cell repertoires in COVID-19. TCRdb's table, derived via immunoSEQ multiplex PCR, lists solely in-frame clones and lacks some. The sample lists more than 250,000 clones; around 82% were seen once. The specimen sequenced was peripheral blood. The receptors were sampled from a human donor in a cohort sampled during active COVID-19.

V and J are TRBV7-2 and TRBJ2-1, with D possibly being TRBD1 (6 bases). This CDR3 comprises 15 residues. Germline CDR1 reads SGHTA; CDR2 reads FQGNSA. The germline V and J ends were trimmed by 5 bases and 6 bases, with 17 bases remaining between them. The chain's CDR3 is CASSPGRGSVNEQFF. The CDR3 region has the DNA TGTGCCAGCAGCCCCGGTAGGGGGTCGGTCAATGAGCAGTTCTTC.

This clone was recorded only once. The chain couples TRBV7-9 to TRBJ2-7, with TRBD2 matching 7 bases. This CDR3 comprises 16 residues. CDR1 and CDR2 from the germline V gene are SEHNR and FQNEAQ (reference sequence). Losses at the gene ends were 3 bases for V and 5 bases for J; bases not matched to a gene: 13. The CDR3 nucleotides read TGTGCCAGCAGCTTGGGAGGGGTCAATCAGGGAAACGAGCAGTACTTC. Translating gives CASSLGGVNQGNEQYF.

This sequence joins TRBV6-5 and TRBJ2-3, with D maybe TRBD2 (7 bases). Germline lookup yields CDR1 MNHEY and CDR2 SVGAGI. The CDR3 is 14 amino acids. The V and J ends lost 6 bases and 2 bases respectively, with 12 bases between them. DNA for the CDR3: TGTGCCAGCAGGACTGCGGGGGCCACAGATACGCAGTATTTT. It encodes CASRTAGATDTQYF.

This sequence joins TRBV2 and TRBJ1-1, with 7 bases matching TRBD1. The V gene end was trimmed by 6 bases and the J gene end by 8 bases; junction bases not matched to a gene: 18. Germline assignment: CDR1 SNHLY and CDR2 FYNNEI. The CDR3 spans 16 residues. For the CDR3, the DNA is TGTGCCAGCAGCGCTGAAGCCACCAGACAGGGTTCGGAAGCTTTCTTT. Translating it yields CASSAEATRQGSEAFF.

J is TRBJ1-4 and V is TRBV2; perhaps TRBD1 as D (5 bases). This CDR3 contains 15 residues. The germline V gene has CDR1 SNHLY and CDR2 FYNNEI. V was clipped by 6 bases and J by 0 bases, with 11 bases between them. The CDR3: CASRVDRATNEKLFF. CDR3 nucleotide sequence: TGTGCCAGCAGGGTAGACAGAGCAACTAATGAAAAACTGTTTTTT. Full variable domain (outside the CDR3, taken from reference TRBV2 and TRBJ1-4): EPEVTQTPSHQVTQMGQEVILRCVPISNHLYFYWYRQILGQKVEFLVSFYNNEISEKSEIFDDQFSVERPDGSNFTLKIRSTKLEDSAMYFCASRVDRATNEKLFFGSGTQLSVL.

The chain is built from TRBV3-1 (or the pseudogene TRBV3-2) and TRBJ1-4; possible D gene TRBD1, 6 bases. Trimming removed 9 bases from V and 7 bases from J, with 15 bases in between. Looked up from germline, CDR1 is LGHDT and CDR2 is YNNKEL (reference sequence). The CDR3 totals 13 residues. CDR3 in DNA: TGTGCCAGTAGGGGGGGATTTGGTGAAAAACTGTTTTTT. This encodes CASRGGFGEKLFF.

V gene TRBV2 combines with J gene TRBJ2-5; no definite D call. From germline, CDR1 is SNHLY and CDR2 FYNNEI. CDR3 length: 15 residues. Trimming left V 2 bases short and J 2 bases short, with 12 bases between. This CDR3 is CASSEQRLRQETQYF. The CDR3, as DNA: TGTGCCAGCAGTGAACAGCGTCTCCGTCAAGAGACCCAGTACTTC.

The rearrangement links TRBV12-3 or TRBV12-4 to TRBJ1-5; D not resolved. The CDR3 length is 13 residues. CDR3 loop: CVVSALGDQPQHF. The CDR3 DNA is TGTGTCGTAAGTGCCTTGGGAGATCAGCCCCAGCATTTT.

The rearrangement uses TRBV19 and TRBJ2-3; D may be TRBD2 (7 bases). Trimming removed 4 bases at V and 2 bases at J, with 13 bases between. The V gene's germline CDR1 is LNHDA and CDR2 SQIVND (reference sequence). The CDR3 has 15 residues. In nucleotides, the CDR3 is TGTGCCAGTAGTAACCAGGGGACTAACACAGATACGCAGTATTTT. This translates into CASSNQGTNTDTQYF.

V is TRBV5-1 and J is TRBJ2-5; 7 bases match TRBD1. This CDR3 spans 14 amino acids. Germline V gene lookup returns CDR1 SGHRS and CDR2 YFSETQ. The ends lost 4 bases at V and 4 bases at J; junction bases unmatched: 7. The CDR3 DNA sequence: TGCGCCAGCAGCCATAAGACAGGGCGAGAGACCCAGTACTTC. This encodes CASSHKTGRETQYF.

CDR3 protein: CATSSGTTGYGYTF. CDR3 DNA: TGTGCCACCAGCAGTGGGACTACAGGTTATGGCTACACCTTC. The V call is TRBV15, the J call TRBJ1-2; tentatively, D is TRBD1 (5 bases). Germline-derived CDR1 and CDR2 are LNHNV and YYDKDF (reference sequence). This CDR3 has 14 residues. V was clipped by 3 bases and J by 5 bases, with 13 bases between them. The full variable domain, with the rest looked up from reference TRBV15 and TRBJ1-2, is DAMVIQNPRYQVTQFGKPVTLSCSQTLNHNVMYWYQQKSSQAPKLLFHYYDKDFNNEADTPDNFQSRRPNTSFCFLDIRSPGLGDTAMYLCATSSGTTGYGYTFGSGTRLTVV.

The J gene is TRBJ2-3, the V gene TRBV4-3, with 13 bases matching TRBD2. CDR3 length: 18 residues. J lost 0 bases, V lost 1 base, and 4 bases had no gene match. CDR1 is LGHNA and CDR2 is YSLEER in the germline V gene. The CDR3: CASSQGGTSGTSTDTQYF. The CDR3 DNA reads TGCGCCAGCAGCCAAGGAGGGACTAGCGGGACTAGCACAGATACGCAGTATTTT.

This chain joins TRBV5-6 and TRBJ2-1; 9 bases agree with TRBD1. Looked up from germline, CDR1 is SGHDT and CDR2 is YYEEEE. V lost 4 bases to trimming and J lost 10 bases; unmatched junction nucleotides: 15. The CDR3 consists of 16 residues. CDR3 residues: CASSGGQGIRGREQFF. The CDR3 bases are TGTGCCAGCAGCGGAGGACAGGGGATCCGAGGGCGGGAGCAGTTCTTC. Based on the CDR3 plus reference TRBV5-6 and TRBJ2-1, the full variable domain is DAGVTQSPTHLIKTRGQQVTLRCSPKSGHDTVSWYQQALGQGPQFIFQYYEEEERQRGNFPDRFSGHQFPNYSSELNVNALLLGDSALYLCASSGGQGIRGREQFFGPGTRLTVL.

The genes are TRBV18 and TRBJ1-2; TRBD1 matches 9 bases. Germline trimming cut 2 bases from V and 4 bases from J; bases unmatched to any gene: 5. Germline values: CDR1 KGHSH, CDR2 LQKENI. This CDR3 has 15 residues. As DNA, the CDR3 is TGTGCCAGCTCACCATCGGGACAGGGATCCTATGGCTACACCTTC. Its protein product is CASSPSGQGSYGYTF. Looking up the rest from reference TRBV18 and TRBJ1-2 gives the full variable domain: NAGVMQNPRHLVRRRGQEARLRCSPMKGHSHVYWYRQLPEEGLKFMVYLQKENIIDESGMPKERFSAEFPKEGPSILRIQQVVRGDSAAYFCASSPSGQGSYGYTFGSGTRLTVV.

The rearrangement uses TRBV5-1 and TRBJ1-1; 8 bases agree with TRBD1. V dropped 4 bases and J dropped 5; count of bases not matched to a gene: 10. CDR1 is SGHRS and CDR2 is YFSETQ in the germline V gene. This CDR3 spans 15 amino acids. CDR3 DNA sequence: TGCGCCAGCAGCCAGCACAGGGGGGGTTTAACTGAAGCTTTCTTT. Its protein product is CASSQHRGGLTEAFF.

The chain links TRBV27 to TRBJ1-6, with D unresolved. CDR3 length: 11 amino acids. The V and J ends lost 6 bases and 6 bases respectively, with 3 bases between them. Germline assignment: CDR1 MNHEY and CDR2 SMNVEV (reference sequence). CDR3: CASRANSPLHF. The CDR3 DNA is TGTGCCAGCAGAGCTAATTCACCCCTCCACTTT.